This T cell receptor (beta chain) was documented in a study of T cell responses to AZD1222 COVID-19 vaccine. In regard to this clone: Its antigen is unidentified.

Study findings and constraints: All repertoire sampling was performed exclusively after the peak T cell response. Compared with day 0, the breadth and depth of the Spike-specific TCR repertoire rose significantly after two doses of AZD1222.

Sequencing used immunoSEQ multiplex PCR; TCRdb keeps in-frame clones, though not all of them. The data hold more than 75,000 clones, with roughly 90% observed a single time. J was trimmed by 4 bases and V by 2 bases; bases with no gene match: 5. The CDR3 consists of 16 residues. Germline CDR1 MNHEY, CDR2 SMNVEV (reference sequence). The chain couples TRBV27 to TRBJ2-2; TRBD1 matches 9 bases. The sample was peripheral blood, taken 28 days after the second AZD1222 dose. This clonotype was sampled from an adult who received the AZD1222 COVID-19 vaccine. The CDR3 bases are TGTGCCAGCAGTTTACCACAGGGGGCGTCCACCGGGGAGCTGTTTTTT. This encodes CASSLPQGASTGELFF.